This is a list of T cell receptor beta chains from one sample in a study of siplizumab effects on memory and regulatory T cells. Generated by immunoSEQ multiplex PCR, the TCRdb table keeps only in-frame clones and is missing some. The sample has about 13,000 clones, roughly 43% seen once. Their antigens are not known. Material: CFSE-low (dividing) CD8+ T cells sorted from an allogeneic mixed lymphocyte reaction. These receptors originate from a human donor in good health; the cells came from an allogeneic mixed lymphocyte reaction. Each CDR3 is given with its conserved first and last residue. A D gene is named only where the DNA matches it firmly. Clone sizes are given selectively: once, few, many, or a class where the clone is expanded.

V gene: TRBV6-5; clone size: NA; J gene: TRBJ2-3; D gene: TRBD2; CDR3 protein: CASSQGTSGTDTQYF; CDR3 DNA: TGTGCCAGCAGCCAGGGGACTAGCGGCACAGATACGCAGTATTTT
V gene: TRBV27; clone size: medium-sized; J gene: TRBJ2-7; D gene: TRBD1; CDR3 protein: CASSFGQGWLEQYF; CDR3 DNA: TGTGCCAGCAGTTTTGGACAGGGGTGGCTCGAGCAGTACTTC
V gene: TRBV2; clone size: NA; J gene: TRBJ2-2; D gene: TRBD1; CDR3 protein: CASEETGLTGELFF; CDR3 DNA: TGTGCCAGCGAGGAGACAGGGCTAACCGGGGAGCTGTTTTTT
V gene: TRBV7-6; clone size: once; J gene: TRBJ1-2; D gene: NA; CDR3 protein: CASSPFISGDFYGYTF; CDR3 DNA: TGTGCCAGCAGCCCCTTCATTTCGGGCGATTTTTATGGCTACACCTTC
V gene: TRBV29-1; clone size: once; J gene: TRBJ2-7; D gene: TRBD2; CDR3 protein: CSVGLANYYEQYF; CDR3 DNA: TGCAGCGTCGGACTAGCGAATTACTACGAGCAGTACTTC
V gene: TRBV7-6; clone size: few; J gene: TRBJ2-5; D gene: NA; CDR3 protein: CASSLSGGQETQYF; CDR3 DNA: TGTGCCAGCAGCTTATCAGGAGGGCAAGAGACCCAGTACTTC
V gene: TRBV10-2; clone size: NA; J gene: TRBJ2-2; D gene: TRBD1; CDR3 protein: CASSRDRGPGTGELFF; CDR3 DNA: TGCGCCAGCAGTAGGGACAGGGGGCCGGGCACCGGGGAGCTGTTTTTT
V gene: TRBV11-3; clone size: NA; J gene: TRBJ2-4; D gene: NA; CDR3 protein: CASSPDELREGNIQYF; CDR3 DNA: TGTGCCAGCAGCCCCGATGAGCTGAGGGAAGGGAACATTCAGTACTTC
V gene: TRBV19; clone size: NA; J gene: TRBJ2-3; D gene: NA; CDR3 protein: CASMGSTDTQYF; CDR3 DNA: TGTGCCAGTATGGGATCCACAGATACGCAGTATTTT
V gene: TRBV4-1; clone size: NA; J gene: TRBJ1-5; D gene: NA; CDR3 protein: CASSQWGGQPQHF; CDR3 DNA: TGCGCCAGCAGCCAATGGGGGGGTCAGCCCCAGCATTTT
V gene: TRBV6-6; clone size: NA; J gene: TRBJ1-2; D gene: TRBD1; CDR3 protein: CASSETGSGGYTF; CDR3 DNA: TGTGCCAGCAGCGAGACAGGGAGCGGGGGCTACACCTTC
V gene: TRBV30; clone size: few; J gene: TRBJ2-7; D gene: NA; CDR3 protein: CAWSSISEQYF; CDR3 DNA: TGTGCCTGGAGTTCCATATCCGAGCAGTACTTC
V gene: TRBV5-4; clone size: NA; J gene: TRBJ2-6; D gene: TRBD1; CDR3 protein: CASSLQGAGANVLTF; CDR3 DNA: TGTGCCAGCAGCTTACAGGGGGCTGGGGCCAACGTCCTGACTTTC
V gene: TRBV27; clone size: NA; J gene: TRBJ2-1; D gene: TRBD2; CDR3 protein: CASSHGTRGLNEQFF; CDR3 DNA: TGTGCCAGCAGTCACGGGACTAGAGGGCTCAATGAGCAGTTCTTC
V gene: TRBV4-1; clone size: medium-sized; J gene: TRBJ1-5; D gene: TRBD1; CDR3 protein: CASSQRQGGNQPQHF; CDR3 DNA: TGCGCCAGCAGCCAAAGGCAGGGGGGCAATCAGCCCCAGCATTTT
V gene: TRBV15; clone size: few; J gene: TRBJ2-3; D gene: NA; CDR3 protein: CATSNHWDTSSTDTQYF; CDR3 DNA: TGTGCCACCAGCAATCATTGGGACACTTCTAGCACAGATACGCAGTATTTT
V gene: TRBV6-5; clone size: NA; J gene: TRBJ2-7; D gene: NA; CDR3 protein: CASSAHFGEQYF; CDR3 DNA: TGTGCCAGCAGTGCTCACTTCGGGGAGCAGTACTTC
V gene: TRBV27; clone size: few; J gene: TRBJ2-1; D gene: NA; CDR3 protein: CASTLGGIGEQFF; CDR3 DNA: TGTGCCAGCACTCTAGGAGGTATCGGTGAGCAGTTCTTC
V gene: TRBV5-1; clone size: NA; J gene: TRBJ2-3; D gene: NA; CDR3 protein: CASSQDPGTDTQYF; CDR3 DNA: TGCGCCAGCAGTCAGGACCCGGGGACGGATACGCAGTATTTT
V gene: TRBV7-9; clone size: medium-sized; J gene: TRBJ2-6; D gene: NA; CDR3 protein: CASSPPSGANVLTF; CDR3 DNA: TGTGCCAGCAGCCCGCCCTCTGGGGCCAACGTCCTGACTTTC
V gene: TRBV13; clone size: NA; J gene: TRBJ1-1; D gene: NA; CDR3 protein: CASSLGWGTQAFF; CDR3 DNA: TGTGCCAGCAGCTTAGGATGGGGGACGCAAGCTTTCTTT
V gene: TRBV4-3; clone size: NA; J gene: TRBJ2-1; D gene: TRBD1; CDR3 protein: CASSQGTGDNEQFF; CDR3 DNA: TGCGCCAGCAGCCAAGGGACAGGTGACAATGAGCAGTTCTTC
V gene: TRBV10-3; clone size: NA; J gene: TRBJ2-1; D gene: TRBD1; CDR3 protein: CAISFAEGQGYNEQFF; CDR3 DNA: TGTGCCATCAGTTTTGCGGAGGGACAGGGGTACAATGAGCAGTTCTTC
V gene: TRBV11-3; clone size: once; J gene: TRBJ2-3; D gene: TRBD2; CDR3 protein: CASSLRQAGRGTDTQYF; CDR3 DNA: TGTGCCAGCAGCTTAAGGCAGGCCGGGAGGGGCACAGATACGCAGTATTTT
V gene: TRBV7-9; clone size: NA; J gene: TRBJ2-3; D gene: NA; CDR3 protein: CASSPTERDTQYF; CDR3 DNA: TGTGCCAGCAGCCCGACTGAACGGGATACGCAGTATTTT
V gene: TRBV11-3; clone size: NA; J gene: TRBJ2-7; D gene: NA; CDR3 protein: CASSFFTGDYEQYF; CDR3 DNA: TGTGCCAGCAGCTTTTTCACAGGAGACTACGAGCAGTACTTC
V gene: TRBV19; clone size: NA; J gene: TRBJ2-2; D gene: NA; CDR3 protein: CASSIRRGHPVRATGELFF; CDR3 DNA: TGTGCCAGTAGTATCAGGCGGGGACACCCCGTACGGGCCACCGGGGAGCTGTTTTTT
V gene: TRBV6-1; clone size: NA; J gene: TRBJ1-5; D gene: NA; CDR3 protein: CASSGWAYSNQPQHF; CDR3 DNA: TGTGCCAGCAGTGGGTGGGCTTATAGCAATCAGCCCCAGCATTTT
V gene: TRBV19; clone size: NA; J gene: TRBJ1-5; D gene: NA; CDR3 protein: CASTYSLNQPQHF; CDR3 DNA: TGTGCCAGTACGTACAGTCTCAATCAGCCCCAGCATTTT
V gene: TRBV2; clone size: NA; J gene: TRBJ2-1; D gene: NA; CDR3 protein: CATYRANRDEQFF; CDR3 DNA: TGTGCCACCTACAGGGCTAATCGCGATGAGCAGTTCTTC
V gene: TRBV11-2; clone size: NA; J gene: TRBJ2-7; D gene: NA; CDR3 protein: CASSGGGAGLIRMKQYF; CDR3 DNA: TGTGCCAGCAGCGGAGGAGGGGCGGGACTCATTCGGATGAAGCAGTACTTC
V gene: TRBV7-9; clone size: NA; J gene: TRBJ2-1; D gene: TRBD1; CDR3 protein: CASSTSLGTVSYNEQFF; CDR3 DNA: TGTGCCAGCAGCACATCCCTGGGGACAGTCTCCTACAATGAGCAGTTCTTC
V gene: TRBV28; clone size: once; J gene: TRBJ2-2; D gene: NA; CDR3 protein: CASSLVFNTGELFF; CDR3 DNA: TGTGCCAGCAGTTTAGTATTTAACACCGGGGAGCTGTTTTTT
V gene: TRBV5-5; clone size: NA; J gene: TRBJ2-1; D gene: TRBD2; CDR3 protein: CASSLWVGTSGYNEQFF; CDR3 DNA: TGTGCCAGCAGCTTGTGGGTGGGGACTAGCGGATACAATGAGCAGTTCTTC
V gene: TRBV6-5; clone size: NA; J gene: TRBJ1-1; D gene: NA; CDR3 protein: CASSYSPGVNTEAFF; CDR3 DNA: TGTGCCAGCAGTTACTCACCGGGCGTGAACACTGAAGCTTTCTTT
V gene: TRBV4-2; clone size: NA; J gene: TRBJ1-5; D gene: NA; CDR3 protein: CASSQDEGFNQPQHF; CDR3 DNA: TGTGCCAGCAGCCAAGATGAAGGATTTAATCAGCCCCAGCATTTT
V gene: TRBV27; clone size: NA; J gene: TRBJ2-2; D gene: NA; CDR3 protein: CASSLRLWTSNTGELFF; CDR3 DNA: TGTGCCAGCAGTTTACGCCTCTGGACATCGAACACCGGGGAGCTGTTTTTT
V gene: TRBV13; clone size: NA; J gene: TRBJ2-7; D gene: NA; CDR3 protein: CASSLGLRFYEQYF; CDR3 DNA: TGTGCCAGCAGCTTAGGCCTCCGTTTCTACGAGCAGTACTTC
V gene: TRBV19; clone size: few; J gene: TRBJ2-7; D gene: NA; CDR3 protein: CASSTGLEQYF; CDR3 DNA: TGTGCCAGTAGTACGGGGCTAGAGCAGTACTTC
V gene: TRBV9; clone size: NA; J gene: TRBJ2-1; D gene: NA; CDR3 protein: CASSVDGGTYNEQFF; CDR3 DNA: TGTGCCAGCAGCGTAGACGGGGGCACCTACAATGAGCAGTTCTTC
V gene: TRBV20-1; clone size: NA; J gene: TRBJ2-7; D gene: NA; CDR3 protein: CSAPGAYEQYF; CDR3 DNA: TGCAGTGCTCCGGGGGCCTACGAGCAGTACTTC
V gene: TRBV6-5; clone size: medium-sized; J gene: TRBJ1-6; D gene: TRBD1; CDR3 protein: CASSYAGTGGSPLHF; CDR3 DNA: TGTGCCAGCAGTTACGCCGGGACAGGGGGTTCACCCCTCCACTTT
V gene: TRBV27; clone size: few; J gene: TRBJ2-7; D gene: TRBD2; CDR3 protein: CASSPLTSGVAYEQYF; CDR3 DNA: TGTGCCAGCAGTCCTCTAACTAGCGGGGTTGCCTACGAGCAGTACTTC
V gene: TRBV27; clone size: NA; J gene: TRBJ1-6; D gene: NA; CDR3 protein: CARNQGTWDSPLHF; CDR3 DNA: TGTGCCAGAAACCAGGGGACCTGGGATTCACCCCTCCACTTT